One sample yielded the 26 T cell receptor beta chains listed below, sequenced in a study of blood T cell repertoires in COVID-19. Using immunoSEQ multiplex PCR, the repertoire was profiled, and TCRdb retains in-frame clones only, with some absent. This table holds about 320,000 clones, around four fifths found once. Sequencing was performed on peripheral blood. The receptor set was obtained from a woman between 45 and 65 years old with acute or convalescent COVID-19.

CDR3 protein: CASSQVLLEKLFF. The CDR3 DNA follows: TGTGCCAGCAGCCAAGTTTTACTAGAAAAACTGTTTTTT. The V gene is TRBV3-1 (or the pseudogene TRBV3-2), the J gene TRBJ1-4; D uncertain. Trimming pared 1 base from V and 8 bases from J, leaving 8 bases between. The germline CDR1 and CDR2 sequences are LGHDT and YNNKEL (reference sequence). The CDR3 is made up of 13 amino acids.

The chain recombines TRBV11-2 with TRBJ1-1; D might be TRBD1 (5 bases). Germline V gene sequence: CDR1 SGHAT, CDR2 FQNNGV. The CDR3 contains 16 residues. Trimming took off 6 bases at V and 3 bases at J, with 20 bases between the two ends. The chain's CDR3 is CASRNYGTPKDTEAFF. The CDR3 DNA follows: TGTGCCAGCAGAAACTACGGGACTCCGAAGGACACTGAAGCTTTCTTT.

The gene calls are TRBV7-2 and TRBJ2-5, with D possibly matching TRBD1 (6 bases). CDR3 length: 16 residues. Germline assignment: CDR1 SGHTA and CDR2 FQGNSA. Deletions cut 5 bases from V and 1 base from J, with 17 bases between. The chain's CDR3 is CASSPRRTASQETQYF. The DNA for the CDR3 is TGTGCCAGCAGCCCACGTAGGACAGCCTCCCAAGAGACCCAGTACTTC.

This chain links TRBV5-1 with TRBJ2-3; a weak D match, TRBD2 (6 bases). V was pared by 5 bases and J by 1 base, with 14 bases between. The germline CDR1 and CDR2 sequences are SGHRS and YFSETQ. The CDR3 totals 15 residues. The CDR3: CASRPGLRGTDTQYF. CDR3 bases: TGCGCCAGCAGACCGGGACTCCGAGGCACAGATACGCAGTATTTT.

The V gene is TRBV2, the J gene TRBJ1-3; D ambiguous. Germline V CDR1 and CDR2: SNHLY, FYNNEI. The CDR3 totals 14 residues. The V gene lost 7 bases and the J gene lost 0 bases, with 10 bases spanning the gap. CDR3 bases: TGTGCCAGCAAGGGTGGAGGCTCTGGAAACACCATATATTTT. Its translation: CASKGGGSGNTIYF.

The chain couples TRBV5-6 to TRBJ1-2; perhaps TRBD1 as D (6 bases). The CDR3 consists of 13 residues. Deletions cut 5 bases from V and 5 bases from J, with 13 bases between. Germline V lookup: CDR1 SGHDT, CDR2 YYEEEE. In DNA, the CDR3 is TGTGCCAGCAGACCACAGGGTCGGTATGGCTACACCTTC. Protein sequence: CASRPQGRYGYTF. The full variable domain, with the rest looked up from reference TRBV5-6 and TRBJ1-2, is DAGVTQSPTHLIKTRGQQVTLRCSPKSGHDTVSWYQQALGQGPQFIFQYYEEEERQRGNFPDRFSGHQFPNYSSELNVNALLLGDSALYLCASRPQGRYGYTFGSGTRLTVV.

J is TRBJ1-5 and V is TRBV3-1 (or the pseudogene TRBV3-2); 8 bases are shared with TRBD1. V trimming: 3 bases; J trimming: 6 bases; junction bases outside the gene matches: 7. Germline assignment: CDR1 LGHDT and CDR2 YNNKEL (reference sequence). This CDR3 is built from 15 residues. CDR3 sequence reads: CASSHRQGAGQPQHF. In DNA, the CDR3 is TGTGCCAGCAGCCACCGGCAGGGGGCCGGTCAGCCCCAGCATTTT.

The chain joins TRBV30 to TRBJ1-5; D might be TRBD1 (5 bases). CDR3 length equals 13 residues. The germline gives CDR1 GTSNPN, CDR2 SVGIG (reference sequence). V lost 3 bases and J lost 5, with 11 bases in between. This CDR3 reads CAWSQQGDQPQHF. The DNA for the CDR3 is TGTGCCTGGAGCCAGCAGGGCGATCAGCCCCAGCATTTT.

The V gene is TRBV2, the J gene TRBJ2-2; TRBD2 matches 7 bases. Germline loops: CDR1 SNHLY, CDR2 FYNNEI. This CDR3 spans 15 amino acids. The V gene end was trimmed by 4 bases and the J gene end by 0 bases; junction bases not matched to a gene: 2. This chain's CDR3 is CASSGSGSNTGELFF. CDR3 DNA sequence: TGTGCCAGCAGTGGTAGCGGGTCGAACACCGGGGAGCTGTTTTTT.

The chain combines TRBV5-1 with TRBJ1-2; D remains unclear. This CDR3 has 17 residues. V lost 3 bases and J lost 2, with 20 bases in between. The germline V gene encodes CDR1 SGHRS and CDR2 YFSETQ. The CDR3: CASSSDGGMRANYGYTF. In DNA form, the CDR3 reads TGCGCCAGCAGCTCTGACGGAGGGATGAGGGCCAACTATGGCTACACCTTC.

This CDR3 reads CASSLRGSGEETQYF. The CDR3 region has the DNA TGTGCCAGCTCACTTCGAGGGTCAGGGGAAGAGACCCAGTACTTC. This chain connects TRBV18 to TRBJ2-5, with D possibly TRBD1 on 6 matching bases. Per germline, CDR1 KGHSH and CDR2 LQKENI. The CDR3 length is 15 residues. V was clipped by 4 bases and J by 3 bases, with 15 bases between them. The full variable domain, completed using reference TRBV18 and TRBJ2-5, is NAGVMQNPRHLVRRRGQEARLRCSPMKGHSHVYWYRQLPEEGLKFMVYLQKENIIDESGMPKERFSAEFPKEGPSILRIQQVVRGDSAAYFCASSLRGSGEETQYFGPGTRLLVL.

The V and J genes are TRBV6-6 and TRBJ1-1; tentative D call: TRBD1 (6 bases). The CDR3 runs 14 residues. Germline CDR1 and CDR2: MNHNY and SVGAGI (reference sequence). V lost 6 bases, J lost 1 base, and 12 bases lay in between. CDR3: CASSAPDRNTEAFF. The DNA for the CDR3 is TGTGCCAGCAGCGCCCCGGACAGGAACACTGAAGCTTTCTTT.

The chain uses TRBV5-4 and TRBJ2-1; 11 bases are shared with TRBD2. CDR1 is SGHNT and CDR2 is YYREEE in the germline V gene (reference sequence). The CDR3 spans 16 residues. V lost 1 base and J lost 7; bases outside the gene matches: 7. The CDR3 coding sequence is TGTGCCAGCAGCTTGCGTGTTAGCGGGAGGGGTAATGAGCAGTTCTTC. Its protein is CASSLRVSGRGNEQFF. Combining the CDR3 with reference TRBV5-4 and TRBJ2-1 gives the whole variable domain ETGVTQSPTHLIKTRGQQVTLRCSSQSGHNTVSWYQQALGQGPQFIFQYYREEENGRGNFPPRFSGLQFPNYSSELNVNALELDDSALYLCASSLRVSGRGNEQFFGPGTRLTVL.

This chain links TRBV7-2 with TRBJ2-2, with 9 bases lining up with TRBD1. The CDR3 runs 17 residues. Per germline, CDR1 SGHTA and CDR2 FQGNSA. CDR3 in amino acids: CAKAGVRPGQGAGELFF. Here the CDR3 DNA reads TGTGCTAAAGCCGGCGTTCGTCCGGGACAGGGCGCGGGGGAGCTGTTTTTT.

The V gene is TRBV5-1, the J gene TRBJ2-5; TRBD1 agrees at 9 bases. The trim removed 9 bases at V and 4 bases at J, leaving 10 bases unmatched. The CDR3 has 14 amino acids. Germline values: CDR1 SGHRS, CDR2 YFSETQ. CDR3 coding DNA: TGCGCCACCACCACGACAGGGGGAGGAGAGACCCAGTACTTC. It translates to CATTTTGGGETQYF.

The chain is built from TRBV19 and TRBJ1-1; TRBD1 matches 9 bases. The germline gives CDR1 LNHDA, CDR2 SQIVND (reference sequence). V lost 2 bases and J lost 0; bases outside the gene matches: 4. The length of the CDR3 is 16 residues. The CDR3 spells CASSIRGQGMNTEAFF. The CDR3 bases are TGTGCCAGTAGTATAAGAGGACAGGGGATGAACACTGAAGCTTTCTTT.

This clone was detected only once. The J gene is TRBJ1-5, the V gene TRBV19; no reliable D call. CDR1 and CDR2 (germline): LNHDA, SQIVND (reference sequence). The CDR3 length is 15 residues. The V gene lost 5 bases and the J gene lost 6 bases, with 17 bases spanning the gap. CDR3 residues: CASSPTGLSGQPQHF. DNA of the CDR3: TGTGCCAGTAGTCCCACCGGACTTAGCGGTCAGCCCCAGCATTTT.

This chain joins TRBV6-6 and TRBJ2-3; unclear D gene. CDR1 and CDR2 (germline): MNHNY, SVGAGI (reference sequence). Trimming left V 3 bases short and J 6 bases short, with 16 bases between. CDR3 length: 15 residues. This CDR3 reads CASSYFQPNGDTQYF. DNA for the CDR3: TGTGCCAGCAGTTATTTCCAACCCAACGGGGATACGCAGTATTTT.

The V gene is TRBV7-2, the J gene TRBJ2-1; 7 bases match TRBD2. The CDR3 consists of 15 residues. V gave up 1 base and J gave up 6 bases; unmatched junction bases: 6. CDR1 and CDR2 (germline): SGHTA, FQGNSA. In DNA form, the CDR3 reads TGTGCCAGCAGCTTAGTTCCGGGAGGTAGCAATGAGCAGTTCTTC. This translates into CASSLVPGGSNEQFF.

This chain joins TRBV3-1 (or the pseudogene TRBV3-2) and TRBJ2-6; D ambiguous. Germline CDR1 LGHDT, CDR2 YNNKEL (reference sequence). V lost 0 bases, J lost 0 bases, and 6 bases lay in between. The CDR3 extends over 16 amino acids. In DNA, the CDR3 is TGTGCCAGCAGCCAAGAACCCGGCTCTGGGGCCAACGTCCTGACTTTC. It encodes CASSQEPGSGANVLTF.

The rearrangement links TRBV7-2 to TRBJ2-1; 8 bases agree with TRBD2. The germline V gene encodes CDR1 SGHTA and CDR2 FQGNSA. The CDR3 contains 15 residues. Unmatched junction bases numbered 5, after V lost 0 bases and J lost 7 bases. CDR3 residues: CASSLAGRAWNEQFF. CDR3 DNA: TGTGCCAGCAGCTTAGCCGGGAGGGCCTGGAATGAGCAGTTCTTC.

In its sample, this clone was seen once. The gene calls are TRBV30 and TRBJ1-3, with a weak D call TRBD1 (6 bases). Germline values: CDR1 GTSNPN, CDR2 SVGIG (reference sequence). Trimming stripped 3 bases from V and 0 bases from J, with 9 bases between. CDR3 length: 14 amino acids. The CDR3 here is CAWRGAGSGNTIYF. The DNA for the CDR3 is TGTGCCTGGAGGGGGGCAGGCTCTGGAAACACCATATATTTT. Combining the CDR3 with reference TRBV30 and TRBJ1-3 gives the whole variable domain SQTIHQWPATLVQPVGSPLSLECTVEGTSNPNLYWYRQAAGRGLQLLFYSVGIGQISSEVPQNLSASRPQDRQFILSSKKLLLSDSGFYLCAWRGAGSGNTIYFGEGSWLTVV.

CDR3 residues: CASSPRRLRTGKIQETQYF. The DNA for the CDR3 is TGTGCCAGCTCACCCCGGAGACTCAGGACAGGGAAAATACAAGAGACCCAGTACTTC. This sequence joins TRBV18 and TRBJ2-5; 8 positions match TRBD1. J gave up 2 bases and V 3 bases, and 17 bases lay outside the gene matches. CDR1 KGHSH and CDR2 LQKENI come from the germline V gene. This CDR3 region has 19 residues.

CDR3 sequence: CASSYSNDRGRYGYTF. The CDR3 DNA reads as TGTGCCAGCAGTTACTCGAATGACAGGGGACGATATGGCTACACCTTC. The V and J genes are TRBV6-6 and TRBJ1-2, with 8 bases identical to TRBD1. The CDR3 sequence is 16 residues long. Germline lookup yields CDR1 MNHNY and CDR2 SVGAGI (reference sequence). The V and J ends lost 0 bases and 5 bases, in that order; junction bases with no gene match: 8.

The chain has TRBV5-1 and TRBJ2-1, with 7 nucleotides matching TRBD2. Germline CDR1 reads SGHRS; CDR2 reads YFSETQ. Trimming cost V 2 bases and J 2 bases; bases outside gene matches: 4. The CDR3 consists of 15 residues. This chain's CDR3 is CASSFGREAYNEQFF. DNA of the CDR3: TGCGCCAGCAGCTTCGGACGGGAGGCCTACAATGAGCAGTTCTTC.

The CDR3 sequence: CASSLVGEVLQETQYF. In DNA, the CDR3 is TGTGCCAGCAGCTTAGTCGGAGAAGTCCTCCAAGAGACCCAGTACTTC. The rearrangement links TRBV7-2 to TRBJ2-5; D call uncertain. Trimming left V 1 base short and J 1 base short, with 13 bases between. The CDR3 covers 16 residues. Germline V lookup: CDR1 SGHTA, CDR2 FQGNSA. Drawing the rest from reference TRBV7-2 and TRBJ2-5, the complete variable domain is GAGVSQSPSNKVTEKGKDVELRCDPISGHTALYWYRQSLGQGLEFLIYFQGNSAPDKSGLPSDRFSAERTGGSVSTLTIQRTQQEDSAVYLCASSLVGEVLQETQYFGPGTRLLVL.